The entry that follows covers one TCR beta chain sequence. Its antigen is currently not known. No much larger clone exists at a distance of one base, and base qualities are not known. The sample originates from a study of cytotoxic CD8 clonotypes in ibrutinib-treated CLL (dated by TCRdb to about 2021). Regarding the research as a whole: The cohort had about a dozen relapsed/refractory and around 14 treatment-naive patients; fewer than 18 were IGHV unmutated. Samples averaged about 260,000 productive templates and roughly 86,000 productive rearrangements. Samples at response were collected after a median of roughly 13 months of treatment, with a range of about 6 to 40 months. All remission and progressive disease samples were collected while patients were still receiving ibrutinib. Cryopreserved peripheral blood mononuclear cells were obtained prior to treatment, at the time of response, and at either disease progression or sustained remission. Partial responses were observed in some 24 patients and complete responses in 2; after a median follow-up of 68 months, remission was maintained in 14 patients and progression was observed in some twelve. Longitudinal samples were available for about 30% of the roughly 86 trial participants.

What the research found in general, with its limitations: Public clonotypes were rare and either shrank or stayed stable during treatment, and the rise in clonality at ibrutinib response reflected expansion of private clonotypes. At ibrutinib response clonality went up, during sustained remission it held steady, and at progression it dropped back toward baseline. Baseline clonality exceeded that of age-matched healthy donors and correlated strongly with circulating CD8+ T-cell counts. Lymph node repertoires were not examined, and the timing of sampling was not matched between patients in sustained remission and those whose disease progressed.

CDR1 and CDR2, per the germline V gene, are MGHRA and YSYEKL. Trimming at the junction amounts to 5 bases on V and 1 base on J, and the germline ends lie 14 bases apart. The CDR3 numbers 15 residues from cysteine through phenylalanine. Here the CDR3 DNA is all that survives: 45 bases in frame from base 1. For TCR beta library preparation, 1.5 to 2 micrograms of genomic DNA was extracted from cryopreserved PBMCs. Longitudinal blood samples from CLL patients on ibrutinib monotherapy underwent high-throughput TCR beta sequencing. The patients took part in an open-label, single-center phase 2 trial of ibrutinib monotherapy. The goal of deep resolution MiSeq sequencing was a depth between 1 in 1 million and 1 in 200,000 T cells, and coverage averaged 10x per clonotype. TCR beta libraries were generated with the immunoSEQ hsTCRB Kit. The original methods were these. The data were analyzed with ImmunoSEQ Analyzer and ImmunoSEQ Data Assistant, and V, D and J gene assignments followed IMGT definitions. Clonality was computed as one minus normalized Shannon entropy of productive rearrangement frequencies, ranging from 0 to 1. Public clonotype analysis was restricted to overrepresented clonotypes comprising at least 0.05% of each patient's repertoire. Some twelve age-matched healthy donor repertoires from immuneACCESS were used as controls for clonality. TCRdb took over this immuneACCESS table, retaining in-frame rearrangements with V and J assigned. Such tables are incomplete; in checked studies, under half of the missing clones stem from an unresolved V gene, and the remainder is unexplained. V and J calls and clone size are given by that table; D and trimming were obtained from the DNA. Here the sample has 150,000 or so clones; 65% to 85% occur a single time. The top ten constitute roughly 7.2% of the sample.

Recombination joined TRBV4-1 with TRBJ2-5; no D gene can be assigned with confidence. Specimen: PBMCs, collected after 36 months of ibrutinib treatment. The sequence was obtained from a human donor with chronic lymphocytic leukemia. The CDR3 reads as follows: CASSAPNAAQETQYF. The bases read TGCGCCAGCAGCGCCCCCAATGCAGCCCAAGAGACCCAGTACTTC.